This T cell receptor (beta chain) comes out of a study of cytotoxic CD8 clonotypes in ibrutinib-treated CLL. V was cut by 4 bases and J by 8 bases, with 23 bases left in between. CDR3 length: 17 residues. Germline V gene lookup returns CDR1 MNHNS and CDR2 SASEGT. Assay: immunoSEQ multiplex PCR; the TCRdb copy retains only in-frame clones and omits some. The sample has approximately 200,000 clones; over 60% are singletons. The TCR comes from a human donor with chronic lymphocytic leukemia. The source material was PBMCs, sampled after 24 months of ibrutinib treatment. This chain connects TRBV6-1 to TRBJ1-4; possibly TRBD1 for D (5 bases). The CDR3 DNA reads TGTGCCAGCAGTGGGAAGGGGCGGCGACCTTATGGGGAAAAACTGTTTTTT. The encoded protein is CASSGKGRRPYGEKLFF.